This entry lists 13 T cell receptor beta chains sequenced from one sample in a study of vaccination and CD4 T cells after COVID-19 (dated by TCRdb to the early 2020s). Receptor libraries were prepared by PCR. Sequencer: Illumina iSeq 100. At the Johns Hopkins FTIC core, DNA from the cultured CD4+ T cells underwent TCR sequencing with the Oncomine TCR Beta short-read assay. The public sequencing data were trimmed at Q25 with fastp and processed into clonotypes with MiXCR by TCRdb, which kept only in-frame beta chains. Every distinct CDR3 protein forms one entry, paired with its most common genes and DNA. The table for this sample lists some 11,000 distinct CDR3 sequences; about 41% of them were counted only once. The ten largest make up around 10% of the sample. What these receptors recognize is not known. The label giving this sample's treatment or condition can be read as: approximately 11-day PBMC culture with coronavirus spike peptide pools or control peptides (ViraFEST assay).

Sequenced material: CD4+ T cells from blood, cultured in vitro, taken after SARS-CoV-2 vaccination. These receptors were collected from a human donor who had recovered from COVID-19.

This clonotype was seen a few times. J is TRBJ2-5 and V is TRBV11-1, with 7 positions matching TRBD2. This CDR3 contains 16 residues. Germline values: CDR1 SGHAT, CDR2 FQDESV (reference sequence). The J segment lost 7 bases and the V segment lost 4 bases, leaving 15 bases of the junction unmatched. In nucleotides, the CDR3 is TGTGCCAGCAGCTCTAAGGCTAGCGGAACCCGTGGGACCCAGTACTTC. Residues: CASSSKASGTRGTQYF.

This clonotype is medium-sized. The rearrangement joins TRBV7-2 to TRBJ2-7; either TRBD1 or TRBD2 may supply D (6 bases each). Trimming left V 5 bases short and J 4 bases short, with 18 bases between. This CDR3 comprises 15 residues. Germline loops: CDR1 SGHTA, CDR2 FQGNSA. The CDR3 spells CASSPQGGLGYEQYF. The CDR3 DNA reads TGTGCCAGCAGCCCACAGGGAGGTCTAGGGTACGAGCAGTACTTC.

The chain joins TRBV20-1 to TRBJ2-5, with D unresolved. Per the germline V gene, CDR1 is DFQATT and CDR2 is SNEGSKA (reference sequence). Trimming shortened V by 5 bases and J by 0 bases, and 10 bases separated the two germline ends. The CDR3 extends over 13 amino acids. The CDR3 reads CSAPEPYQETQYF. DNA for the CDR3: TGCAGTGCTCCCGAGCCGTACCAAGAGACCCAGTACTTC.

The sample holds a few counts of this clonotype. The rearrangement joins TRBV7-7 to TRBJ2-5; 13 positions agree with TRBD2. Germline trimming cut 5 bases from V and 4 bases from J; bases unmatched to any gene: 4. CDR3 length: 15 amino acids. Per the germline V gene, CDR1 is SSHAT and CDR2 is FNYEAQ (reference sequence). The CDR3 DNA follows: TGTGCCAGCAGCCAACTAGCGGGAGGGCCAGAGACCCAGTACTTC. Amino acids: CASSQLAGGPETQYF. Full variable domain (missing parts from reference TRBV7-7 and TRBJ2-5): GAGVSQSPRYKVTKRGQDVTLRCDPISSHATLYWYQQALGQGPEFLTYFNYEAQPDKSGLPSDRFSAERPEGSISTLTIQRTEQRDSAMYRCASSQLAGGPETQYFGPGTRLLVL.

This chain connects TRBV7-9 to TRBJ2-3; TRBD2 matches at 7 bases. This CDR3 contains 17 residues. Germline CDR1 and CDR2: SEHNR and FQNEAQ (reference sequence). V shed 5 bases and J 1 base; nucleotides not matched to a gene: 12. Written as DNA, the CDR3 is TGTGCCAGCAGCCATGGGGCGGCGGGAGACCGCACAGATACGCAGTATTTT. It translates to CASSHGAAGDRTDTQYF.

This rearrangement joins TRBV11-2 to TRBJ2-1; weak D call: TRBD2 (5 bases). The germline V and J ends were trimmed by 4 bases and 9 bases, with 19 bases remaining between them. This CDR3 spans 15 amino acids. Germline V gene data show CDR1 as SGHAT and CDR2 as FQNNGV. The CDR3 sequence: CASSSPTGVASEQFF. CDR3 sequence (DNA): TGTGCCAGCAGCTCCCCCACCGGGGTGGCGAGTGAGCAGTTCTTC.

This rearrangement joins TRBV29-1 to TRBJ2-5; 15 bases line up with TRBD2. The trim removed 4 bases at V and 2 bases at J, leaving 11 bases unmatched. CDR1 SQVTM and CDR2 ANQGSEA come from the germline V gene. This CDR3 has 18 amino acids. DNA of the CDR3: TGCAGCGTTGTTTCGGGACTAGCGGGAGGCCGAAGACAAGAGACCCAGTACTTC. It yields the protein CSVVSGLAGGRRQETQYF.

Only a few counts were recorded for this clonotype. The chain has TRBV7-9 and TRBJ1-2; D is ambiguous. V lost 5 bases to trimming and J lost 14 bases, with 18 bases between them. Germline CDR1 is SEHNR and CDR2 is FQNEAQ (reference sequence). The length of the CDR3 is 12 residues. The CDR3 region is CASSPSSGPRTF. For the CDR3, the DNA is TGTGCCAGCAGCCCATCGTCCGGACCCAGAACCTTC. The whole variable domain, remainder taken from reference TRBV7-9 and TRBJ1-2, is DTGVSQNPRHKITKRGQNVTFRCDPISEHNRLYWYRQTLGQGPEFLTYFQNEAQLEKSRLLSDRFSAERPKGSFSTLEIQRTEQGDSAMYLCASSPSSGPRTFGSGTRLTVV.

The chain recombines TRBV6-1 with TRBJ1-2; no clear D gene. The CDR3 totals 13 residues. Per germline, CDR1 MNHNS and CDR2 SASEGT. Trimming pared 4 bases from V and 3 bases from J, leaving 9 bases between. The CDR3 DNA reads as TGTGCCAGCAGTGGTTTTGTTGACTATGGCTACACCTTC. Translated: CASSGFVDYGYTF.

The J gene is TRBJ2-1, the V gene TRBV7-9; 9 bases match TRBD1. CDR3 length: 15 residues. V was clipped by 4 bases and J by 3 bases; unmatched bases: 4. Per germline, CDR1 SEHNR and CDR2 FQNEAQ (reference sequence). The chain's CDR3 is CASSSGQGDYNEQFF. CDR3 DNA: TGTGCCAGCAGCTCGGGACAGGGTGACTACAATGAGCAGTTCTTC.

This clonotype has only a few counts. This chain joins TRBV6-2 or TRBV6-3 and TRBJ1-1; TRBD1 might be the D (6 bases). The CDR3 consists of 13 residues. Trimming cost V 11 bases and J 1 base, with 14 bases left between them. Germline V gives CDR1 MNHEY, CDR2 SVGEGT. CDR3 nucleotides: TGTGCCGCAATAACACAGGGGAACACTGAAGCTTTCTTT. Protein product: CAAITQGNTEAFF.

As concerns this clonotype: At one end the junction does not follow the germline gene, possibly because of a read error. This chain connects TRBV6-1 to TRBJ2-5; D gene ambiguous. This CDR3 has 13 residues. Germline values: CDR1 MNHNS, CDR2 SASEGT. The CDR3, as DNA: TGTGCCAGCAGTGGGCGGTACCAAGAGAACCAGTACTTC. It yields the protein CASSGRYQENQYF.

The genes are TRBV20-1 and TRBJ1-5; TRBD1 might be the D (5 bases). Trimming shortened V by 3 bases and J by 7 bases, and 22 bases separated the two germline ends. CDR3 length equals 16 residues. Germline loops: CDR1 DFQATT, CDR2 SNEGSKA (reference sequence). DNA of the CDR3: TGCAGTGCTAGGTATCAGGGTACAGGCCTAGGGCAGCCCCAGCATTTT. As protein: CSARYQGTGLGQPQHF.